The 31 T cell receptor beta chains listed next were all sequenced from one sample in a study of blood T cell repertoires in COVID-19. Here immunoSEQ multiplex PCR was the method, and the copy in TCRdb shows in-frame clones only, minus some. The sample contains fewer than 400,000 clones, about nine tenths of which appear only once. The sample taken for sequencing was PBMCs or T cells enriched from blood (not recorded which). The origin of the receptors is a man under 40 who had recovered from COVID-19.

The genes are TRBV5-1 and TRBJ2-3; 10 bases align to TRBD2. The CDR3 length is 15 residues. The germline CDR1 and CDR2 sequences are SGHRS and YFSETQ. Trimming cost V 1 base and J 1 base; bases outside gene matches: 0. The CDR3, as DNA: TGCGCCAGCAGCTTGACTAGCGGGGGCACAGATACGCAGTATTTT. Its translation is CASSLTSGGTDTQYF.

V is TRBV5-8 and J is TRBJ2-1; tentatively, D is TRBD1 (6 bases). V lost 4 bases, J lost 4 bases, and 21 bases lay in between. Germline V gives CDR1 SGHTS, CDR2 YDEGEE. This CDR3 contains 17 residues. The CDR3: CASSEAPGHRQYNEQFF. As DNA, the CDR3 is TGTGCCAGCAGCGAGGCACCGGGACACAGGCAATACAATGAGCAGTTCTTC.

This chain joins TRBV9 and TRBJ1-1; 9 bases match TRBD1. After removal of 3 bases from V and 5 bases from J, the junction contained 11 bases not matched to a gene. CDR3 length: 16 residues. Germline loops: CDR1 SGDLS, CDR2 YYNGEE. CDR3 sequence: CASSADRGKVGTEAFF. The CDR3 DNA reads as TGTGCCAGCAGCGCGGACAGGGGAAAAGTAGGAACTGAAGCTTTCTTT.

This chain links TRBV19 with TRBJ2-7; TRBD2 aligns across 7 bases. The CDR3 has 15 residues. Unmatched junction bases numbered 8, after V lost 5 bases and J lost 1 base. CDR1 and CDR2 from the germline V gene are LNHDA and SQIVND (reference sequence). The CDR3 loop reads CASSLRLATSYEQYF. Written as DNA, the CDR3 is TGTGCCAGTAGTCTAAGACTAGCTACATCCTACGAGCAGTACTTC.

The CDR3 sequence is CASSSLAGVTILYEQYF. The CDR3 DNA reads as TGTGCCAGCAGTTCCCTGGCAGGGGTGACAATCCTTTACGAGCAGTACTTC. The chain employs TRBV27 and TRBJ2-7, with D perhaps TRBD1 (6 bases). CDR3 length: 17 amino acids. The V gene lost 4 bases and the J gene lost 4 bases, with 23 bases spanning the gap. The germline gives CDR1 MNHEY, CDR2 SMNVEV (reference sequence).

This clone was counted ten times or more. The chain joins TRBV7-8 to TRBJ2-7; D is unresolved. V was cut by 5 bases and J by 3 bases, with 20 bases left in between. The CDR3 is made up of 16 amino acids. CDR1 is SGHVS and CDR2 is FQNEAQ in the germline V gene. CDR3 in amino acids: CASSRLRLERNYEQYF. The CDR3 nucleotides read TGTGCCAGCAGCCGCCTCCGCTTAGAGAGAAACTACGAGCAGTACTTC. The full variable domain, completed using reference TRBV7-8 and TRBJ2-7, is GAGVSQSPRYKVAKRGQDVALRCDPISGHVSLFWYQQALGQGPEFLTYFQNEAQLDKSGLPSDRFFAERPEGSVSTLKIQRTQQEDSAVYLCASSRLRLERNYEQYFGPGTRLTVT.

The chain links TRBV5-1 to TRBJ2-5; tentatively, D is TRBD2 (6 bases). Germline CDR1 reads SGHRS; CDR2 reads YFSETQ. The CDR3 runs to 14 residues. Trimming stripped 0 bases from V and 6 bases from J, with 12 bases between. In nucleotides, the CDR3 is TGCGCCAGCAGCTTGGAGGAGGGGCGTAAGACCCAGTACTTC. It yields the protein CASSLEEGRKTQYF. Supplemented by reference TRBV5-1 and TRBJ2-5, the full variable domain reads KAGVTQTPRYLIKTRGQQVTLSCSPISGHRSVSWYQQTPGQGLQFLFEYFSETQRNKGNFPGRFSGRQFSNSRSEMNVSTLELGDSALYLCASSLEEGRKTQYFGPGTRLLVL.

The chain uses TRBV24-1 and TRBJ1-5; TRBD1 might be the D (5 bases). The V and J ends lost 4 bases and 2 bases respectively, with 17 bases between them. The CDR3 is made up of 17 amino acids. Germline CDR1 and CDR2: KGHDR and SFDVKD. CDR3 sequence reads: CATSEGGRGRGNQPQHF. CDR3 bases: TGTGCCACCAGTGAGGGGGGTCGGGGAAGAGGCAATCAGCCCCAGCATTTT.

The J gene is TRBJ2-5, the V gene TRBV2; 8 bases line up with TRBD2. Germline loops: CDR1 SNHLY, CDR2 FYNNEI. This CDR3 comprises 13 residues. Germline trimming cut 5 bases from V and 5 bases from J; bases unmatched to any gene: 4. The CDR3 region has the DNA TGTGCCAGCAGTCCGACTAGCGCGGAGACCCAGTACTTC. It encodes CASSPTSAETQYF.

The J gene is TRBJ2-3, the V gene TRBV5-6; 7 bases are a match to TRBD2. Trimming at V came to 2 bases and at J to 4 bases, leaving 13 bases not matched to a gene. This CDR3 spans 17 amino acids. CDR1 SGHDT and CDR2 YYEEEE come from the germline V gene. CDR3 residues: CASSLIPSGTPADTQYF. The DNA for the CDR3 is TGTGCCAGCAGCTTAATTCCGAGCGGGACTCCCGCAGATACGCAGTATTTT. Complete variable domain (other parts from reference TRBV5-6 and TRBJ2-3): DAGVTQSPTHLIKTRGQQVTLRCSPKSGHDTVSWYQQALGQGPQFIFQYYEEEERQRGNFPDRFSGHQFPNYSSELNVNALLLGDSALYLCASSLIPSGTPADTQYFGPGTRLTVL.

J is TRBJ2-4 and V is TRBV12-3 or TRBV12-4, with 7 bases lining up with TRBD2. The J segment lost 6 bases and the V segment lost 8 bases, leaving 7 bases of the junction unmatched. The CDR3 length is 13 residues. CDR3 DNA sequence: TGTGCCAGCGGACGACTAGCTCGAAACATTCAGTACTTC. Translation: CASGRLARNIQYF.

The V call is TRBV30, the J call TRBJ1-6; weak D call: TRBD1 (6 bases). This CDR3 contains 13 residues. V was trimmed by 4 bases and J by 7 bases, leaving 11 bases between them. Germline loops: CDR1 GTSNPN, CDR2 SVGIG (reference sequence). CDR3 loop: CAWTGGQNSPLHF. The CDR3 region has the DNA TGTGCCTGGACGGGGGGGCAAAATTCACCCCTCCACTTT.

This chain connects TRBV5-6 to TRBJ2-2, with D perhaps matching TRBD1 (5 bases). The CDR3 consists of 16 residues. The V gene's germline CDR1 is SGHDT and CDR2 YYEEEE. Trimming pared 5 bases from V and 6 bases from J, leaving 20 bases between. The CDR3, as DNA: TGTGCCAGCAGATCAAGGTGGGGCCCACCTGCCGGGGAGCTGTTTTTT. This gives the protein CASRSRWGPPAGELFF.

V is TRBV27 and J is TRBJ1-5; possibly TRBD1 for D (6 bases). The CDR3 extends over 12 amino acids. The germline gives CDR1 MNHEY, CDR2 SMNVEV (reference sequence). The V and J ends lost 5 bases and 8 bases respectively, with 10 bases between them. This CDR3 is CASSARGEPQHF. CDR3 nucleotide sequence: TGTGCCAGCAGTGCCAGGGGAGAGCCCCAGCATTTT.

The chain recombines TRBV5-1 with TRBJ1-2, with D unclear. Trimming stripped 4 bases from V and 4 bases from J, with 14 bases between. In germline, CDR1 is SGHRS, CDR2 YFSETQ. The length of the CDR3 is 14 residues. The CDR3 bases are TGCGCCAGCAGCGCATCCCGGGTCGGCTATGGCTACACCTTC. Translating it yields CASSASRVGYGYTF.

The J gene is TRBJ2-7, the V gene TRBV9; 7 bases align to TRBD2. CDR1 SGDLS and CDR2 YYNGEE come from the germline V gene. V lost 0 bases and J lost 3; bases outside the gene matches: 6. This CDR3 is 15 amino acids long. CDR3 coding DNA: TGTGCCAGCAGCGTAGCAGCGGGGTACTACTACGAGCAGTACTTC. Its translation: CASSVAAGYYYEQYF.

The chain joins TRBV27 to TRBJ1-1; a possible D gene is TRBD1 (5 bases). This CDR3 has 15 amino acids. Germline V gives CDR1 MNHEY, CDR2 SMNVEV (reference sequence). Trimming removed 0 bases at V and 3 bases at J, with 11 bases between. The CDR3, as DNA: TGTGCCAGCAGTTTATCGCCAGGAGGGGACACTGAAGCTTTCTTT. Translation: CASSLSPGGDTEAFF.

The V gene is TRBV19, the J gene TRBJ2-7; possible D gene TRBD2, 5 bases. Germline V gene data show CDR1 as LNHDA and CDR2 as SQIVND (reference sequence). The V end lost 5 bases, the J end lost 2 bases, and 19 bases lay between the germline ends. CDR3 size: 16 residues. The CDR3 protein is CASSPGNPFFTYEQYF. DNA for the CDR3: TGTGCCAGTAGTCCCGGGAACCCTTTTTTCACCTACGAGCAGTACTTC.

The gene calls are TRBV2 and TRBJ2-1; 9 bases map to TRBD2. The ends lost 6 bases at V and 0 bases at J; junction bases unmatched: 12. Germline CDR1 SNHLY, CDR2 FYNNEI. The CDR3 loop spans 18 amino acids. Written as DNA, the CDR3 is TGTGCCAGCAGGCTTTTGACTAGCGGATCTAGCTCCTACAATGAGCAGTTCTTC. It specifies CASRLLTSGSSSYNEQFF.

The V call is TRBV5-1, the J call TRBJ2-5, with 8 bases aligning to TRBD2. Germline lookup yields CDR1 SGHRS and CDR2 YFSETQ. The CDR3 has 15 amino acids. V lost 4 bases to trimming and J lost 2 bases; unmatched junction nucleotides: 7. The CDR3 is CASSQRGTRQETQYF. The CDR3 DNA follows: TGCGCCAGCAGCCAGCGGGGGACAAGACAAGAGACCCAGTACTTC.

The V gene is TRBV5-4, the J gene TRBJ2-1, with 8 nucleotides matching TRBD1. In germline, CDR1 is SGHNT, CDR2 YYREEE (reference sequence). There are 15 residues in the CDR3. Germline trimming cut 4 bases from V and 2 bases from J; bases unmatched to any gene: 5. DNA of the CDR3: TGTGCCAGCAGCGCGACAGGGGCGGCCTACAATGAGCAGTTCTTC. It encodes CASSATGAAYNEQFF.

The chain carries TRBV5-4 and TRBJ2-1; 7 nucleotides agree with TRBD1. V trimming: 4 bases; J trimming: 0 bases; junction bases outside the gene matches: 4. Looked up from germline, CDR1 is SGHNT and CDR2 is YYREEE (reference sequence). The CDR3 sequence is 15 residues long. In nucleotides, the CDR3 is TGTGCCAGCAGCCACAGGGGCGCCTCCTACAATGAGCAGTTCTTC. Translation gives CASSHRGASYNEQFF.

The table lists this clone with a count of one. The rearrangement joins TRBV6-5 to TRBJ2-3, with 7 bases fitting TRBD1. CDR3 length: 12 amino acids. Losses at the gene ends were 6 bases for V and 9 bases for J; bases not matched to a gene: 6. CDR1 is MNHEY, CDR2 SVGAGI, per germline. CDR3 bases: TGTGCCAGCAGATCACCGGGACAGACGCAGTATTTT. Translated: CASRSPGQTQYF.

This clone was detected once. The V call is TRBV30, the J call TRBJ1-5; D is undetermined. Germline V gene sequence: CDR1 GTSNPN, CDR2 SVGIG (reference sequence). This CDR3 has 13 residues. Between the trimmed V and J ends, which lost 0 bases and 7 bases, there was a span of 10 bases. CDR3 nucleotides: TGTGCCTGGAGTGTGGGCGAGAGACAGCCCCAGCATTTT. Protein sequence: CAWSVGERQPQHF.

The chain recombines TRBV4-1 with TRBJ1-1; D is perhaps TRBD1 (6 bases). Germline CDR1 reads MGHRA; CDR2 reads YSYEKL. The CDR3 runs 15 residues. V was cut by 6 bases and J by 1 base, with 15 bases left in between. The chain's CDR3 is CASSQSPTGNTEAFF. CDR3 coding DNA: TGCGCCAGCAGTCAATCCCCGACAGGGAACACTGAAGCTTTCTTT.

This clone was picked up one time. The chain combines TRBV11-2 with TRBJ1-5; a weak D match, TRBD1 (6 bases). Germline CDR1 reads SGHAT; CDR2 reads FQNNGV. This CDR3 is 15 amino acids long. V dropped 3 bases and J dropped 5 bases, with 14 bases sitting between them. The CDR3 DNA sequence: TGTGCCAGCAGCTTGGGAACAGGGTGGGATCAGCCCCAGCATTTT. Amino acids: CASSLGTGWDQPQHF.

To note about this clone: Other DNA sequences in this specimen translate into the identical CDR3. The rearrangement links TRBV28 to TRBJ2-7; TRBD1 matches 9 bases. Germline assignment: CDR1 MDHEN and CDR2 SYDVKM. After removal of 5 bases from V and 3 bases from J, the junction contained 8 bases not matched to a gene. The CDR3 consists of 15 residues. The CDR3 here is CASSPPGQGVYEQYF. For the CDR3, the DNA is TGTGCCAGCAGTCCACCGGGACAGGGAGTCTACGAGCAGTACTTC.

CDR3 nucleotide sequence: TGCGCCAGCAGCCCCGAGACAGGTGAAGCTTTCTTT. Translating it yields CASSPETGEAFF. This sequence joins TRBV5-1 and TRBJ1-1; D possibly corresponds to TRBD1 (6 bases). The CDR3 runs to 12 residues. Germline V gene sequence: CDR1 SGHRS, CDR2 YFSETQ. Trimming took 4 bases from V and 7 from J, leaving 11 bases between them. Full variable domain (outside the CDR3, taken from reference TRBV5-1 and TRBJ1-1): KAGVTQTPRYLIKTRGQQVTLSCSPISGHRSVSWYQQTPGQGLQFLFEYFSETQRNKGNFPGRFSGRQFSNSRSEMNVSTLELGDSALYLCASSPETGEAFFGQGTRLTVV.

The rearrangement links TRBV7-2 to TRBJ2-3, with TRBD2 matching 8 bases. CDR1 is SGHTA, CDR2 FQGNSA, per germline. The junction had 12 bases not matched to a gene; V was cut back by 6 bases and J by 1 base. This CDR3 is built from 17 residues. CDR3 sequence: CASSLLGGAGRTDTQYF. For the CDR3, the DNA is TGTGCCAGCAGTCTCCTCGGGGGGGCAGGACGCACAGATACGCAGTATTTT.

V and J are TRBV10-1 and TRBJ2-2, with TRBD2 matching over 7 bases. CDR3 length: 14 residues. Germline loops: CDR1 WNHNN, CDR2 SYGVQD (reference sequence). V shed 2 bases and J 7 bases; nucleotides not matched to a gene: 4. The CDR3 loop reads CASSELGGSGELFF. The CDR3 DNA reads TGCGCCAGCAGTGAGCTCGGGGGGAGCGGGGAGCTGTTTTTT.

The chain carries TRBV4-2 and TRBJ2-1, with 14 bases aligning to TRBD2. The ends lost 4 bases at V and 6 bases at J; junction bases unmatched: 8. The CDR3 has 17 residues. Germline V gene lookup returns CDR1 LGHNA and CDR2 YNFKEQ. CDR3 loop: CASSPRLAGGWGNEQFF. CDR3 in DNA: TGTGCCAGCAGCCCCAGACTAGCGGGAGGGTGGGGCAATGAGCAGTTCTTC.